This TCR beta chain is drawn from a study of blood T cell repertoires in COVID-19. Generated by immunoSEQ multiplex PCR, the TCRdb table keeps only in-frame clones and is missing some. The sample holds about 190,000 clones, around 80% seen once. The CDR3 covers 13 residues. Germline V gives CDR1 SGHTA, CDR2 FQGNSA. The V end was cut by 3 bases, the J end by 1 base, with 6 bases between. The TCR was taken from a woman older than 75 with active or convalescent COVID-19. The sequenced sample consisted of peripheral blood. The genes are TRBV7-2 and TRBJ2-5; D not certain. CDR3 loop: CASSFRGQETQYF. As DNA, the CDR3 is TGTGCCAGCAGCTTTCGCGGCCAAGAGACCCAGTACTTC.